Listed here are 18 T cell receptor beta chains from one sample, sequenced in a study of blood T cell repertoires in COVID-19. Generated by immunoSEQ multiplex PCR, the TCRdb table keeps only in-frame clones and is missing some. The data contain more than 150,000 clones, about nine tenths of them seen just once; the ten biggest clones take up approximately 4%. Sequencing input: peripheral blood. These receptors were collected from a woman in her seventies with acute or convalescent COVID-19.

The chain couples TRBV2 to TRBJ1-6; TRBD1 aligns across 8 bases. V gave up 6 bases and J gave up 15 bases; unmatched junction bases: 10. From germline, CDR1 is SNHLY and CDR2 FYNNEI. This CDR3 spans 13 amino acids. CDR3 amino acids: CASRPQGVEGLHF. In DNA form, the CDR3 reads TGTGCCAGCAGGCCACAGGGGGTGGAGGGCCTCCACTTT.

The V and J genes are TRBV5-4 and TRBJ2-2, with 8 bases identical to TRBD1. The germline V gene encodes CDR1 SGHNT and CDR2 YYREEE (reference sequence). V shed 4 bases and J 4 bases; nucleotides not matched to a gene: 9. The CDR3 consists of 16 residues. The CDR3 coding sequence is TGTGCCAGCAGCCGCAACGGACAGGGTATCACCGGGGAGCTGTTTTTT. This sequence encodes CASSRNGQGITGELFF.

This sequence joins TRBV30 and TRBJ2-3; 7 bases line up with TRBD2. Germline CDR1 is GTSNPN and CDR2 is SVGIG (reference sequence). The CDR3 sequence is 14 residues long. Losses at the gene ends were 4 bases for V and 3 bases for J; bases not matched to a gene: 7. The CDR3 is CAWNPLAVTDTQYF. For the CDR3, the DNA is TGTGCCTGGAACCCTCTAGCGGTTACAGATACGCAGTATTTT.

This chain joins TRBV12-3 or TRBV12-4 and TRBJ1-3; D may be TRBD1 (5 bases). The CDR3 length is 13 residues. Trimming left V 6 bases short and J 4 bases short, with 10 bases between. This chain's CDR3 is CASRTGSGNTIYF. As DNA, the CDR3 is TGTGCCAGCAGAACAGGTTCAGGAAACACCATATATTTT.

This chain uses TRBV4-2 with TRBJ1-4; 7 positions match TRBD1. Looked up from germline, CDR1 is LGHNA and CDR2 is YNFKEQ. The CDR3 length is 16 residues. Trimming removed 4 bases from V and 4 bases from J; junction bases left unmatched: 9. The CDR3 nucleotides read TGTGCCAGCAGCCGAGAACCTACAGGGGTTAATGAAAAACTGTTTTTT. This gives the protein CASSREPTGVNEKLFF.

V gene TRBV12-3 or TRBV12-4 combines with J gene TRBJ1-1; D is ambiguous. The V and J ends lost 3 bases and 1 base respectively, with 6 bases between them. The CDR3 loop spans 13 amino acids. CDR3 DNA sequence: TGTGCCAGCAGTTTTGGAGAGAACACTGAAGCTTTCTTT. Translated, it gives CASSFGENTEAFF.

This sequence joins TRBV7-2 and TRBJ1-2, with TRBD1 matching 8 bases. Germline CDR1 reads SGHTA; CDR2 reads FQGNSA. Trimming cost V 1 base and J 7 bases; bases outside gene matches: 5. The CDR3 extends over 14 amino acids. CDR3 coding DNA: TGTGCCAGCAGCTTAGGGCAGGGGGCTACTGGCTACACCTTC. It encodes CASSLGQGATGYTF.

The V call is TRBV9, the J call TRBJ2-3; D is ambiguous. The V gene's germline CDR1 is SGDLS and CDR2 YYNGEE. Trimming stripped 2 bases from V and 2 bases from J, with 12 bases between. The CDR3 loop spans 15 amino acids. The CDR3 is CASSVLDIDTDTQYF. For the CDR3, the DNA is TGTGCCAGCAGCGTTCTAGATATCGACACAGATACGCAGTATTTT.

CDR3 coding DNA: TGTGCCACCAGTGACGCCACAGGGAACTATGGCTACACCTTC. This translates into CATSDATGNYGYTF. The V gene is TRBV24-1, the J gene TRBJ1-2; TRBD1 might be the D (6 bases). Trimming cost V 4 bases and J 2 bases, with 10 bases left between them. The CDR3 loop spans 14 amino acids. In germline, CDR1 is KGHDR, CDR2 SFDVKD.

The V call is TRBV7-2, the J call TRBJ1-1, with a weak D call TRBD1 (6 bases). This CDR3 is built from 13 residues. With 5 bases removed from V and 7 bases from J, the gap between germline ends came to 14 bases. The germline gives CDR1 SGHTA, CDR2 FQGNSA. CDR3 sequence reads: CASSPTTGVEAFF. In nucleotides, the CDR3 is TGTGCCAGCAGCCCGACGACAGGAGTTGAAGCTTTCTTT. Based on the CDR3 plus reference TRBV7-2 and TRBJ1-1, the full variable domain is GAGVSQSPSNKVTEKGKDVELRCDPISGHTALYWYRQSLGQGLEFLIYFQGNSAPDKSGLPSDRFSAERTGGSVSTLTIQRTQQEDSAVYLCASSPTTGVEAFFGQGTRLTVV.

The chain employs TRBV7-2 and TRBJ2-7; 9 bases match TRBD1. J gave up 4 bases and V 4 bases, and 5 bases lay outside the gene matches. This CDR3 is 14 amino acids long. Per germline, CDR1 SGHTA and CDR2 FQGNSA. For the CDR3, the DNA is TGTGCCAGCAGCTCACGGACAGGGGAGTACGAGCAGTACTTC. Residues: CASSSRTGEYEQYF. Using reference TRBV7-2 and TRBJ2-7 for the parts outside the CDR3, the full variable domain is GAGVSQSPSNKVTEKGKDVELRCDPISGHTALYWYRQSLGQGLEFLIYFQGNSAPDKSGLPSDRFSAERTGGSVSTLTIQRTQQEDSAVYLCASSSRTGEYEQYFGPGTRLTVT.

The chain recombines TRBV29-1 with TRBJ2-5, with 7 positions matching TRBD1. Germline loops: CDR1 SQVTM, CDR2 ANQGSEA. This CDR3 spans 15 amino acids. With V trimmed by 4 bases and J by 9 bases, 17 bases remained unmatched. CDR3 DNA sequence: TGCAGCGTTGTTTGGCCGACGAATAGCAGGGGGTCCCAGTACTTC. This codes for CSVVWPTNSRGSQYF.

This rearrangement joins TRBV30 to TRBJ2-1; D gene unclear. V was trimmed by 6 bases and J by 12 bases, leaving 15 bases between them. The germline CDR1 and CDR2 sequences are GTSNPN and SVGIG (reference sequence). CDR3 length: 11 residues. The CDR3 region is CACPGLEMQFF. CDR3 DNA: TGTGCCTGTCCGGGTCTCGAAATGCAGTTCTTC.

The CDR3, as DNA: TGCGCCAGCAGCAACTCAGGGAGCACAGATACGCAGTATTTT. As protein: CASSNSGSTDTQYF. The gene calls are TRBV5-1 and TRBJ2-3; a weak D match, TRBD1 (5 bases). V was clipped by 4 bases and J by 0 bases, with 9 bases between them. CDR1 and CDR2 from the germline V gene are SGHRS and YFSETQ. This CDR3 is 14 amino acids long.

As DNA, the CDR3 is TGTGCCAGCAGCTATAATGAAAAACTGTTTTTT. Amino acids: CASSYNEKLFF. The rearrangement links TRBV2 to TRBJ1-4, with D hard to call. Germline lookup yields CDR1 SNHLY and CDR2 FYNNEI. The CDR3 loop spans 11 amino acids. V gave up 6 bases and J gave up 4 bases, with 3 bases separating them.

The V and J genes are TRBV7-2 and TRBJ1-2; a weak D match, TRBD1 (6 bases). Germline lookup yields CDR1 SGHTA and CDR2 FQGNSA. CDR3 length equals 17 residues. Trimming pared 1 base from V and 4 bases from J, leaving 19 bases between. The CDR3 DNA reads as TGTGCCAGCAGCTTAGGGGGGTCTGGGGGCGCAAGCTATGGCTACACCTTC. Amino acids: CASSLGGSGGASYGYTF.

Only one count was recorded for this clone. CDR3: CASKNSDFSGNTIYF. The CDR3 DNA reads as TGTGCCAGCAAGAATAGTGATTTCTCTGGAAACACCATATATTTT. V usage is TRBV6-5 and J usage is TRBJ1-3; D not resolved. The V gene lost 7 bases and the J gene lost 0 bases, with 13 bases spanning the gap. This CDR3 is built from 15 residues. In germline, CDR1 is MNHEY, CDR2 SVGAGI.

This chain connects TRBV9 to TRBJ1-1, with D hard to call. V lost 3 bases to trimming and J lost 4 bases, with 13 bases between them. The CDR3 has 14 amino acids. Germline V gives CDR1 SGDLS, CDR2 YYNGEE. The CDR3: CASSAQISGTEAFF. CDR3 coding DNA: TGTGCCAGCAGCGCACAAATTTCAGGCACTGAAGCTTTCTTT.